This T cell receptor (beta chain) was captured in a study of blood T cell repertoires in COVID-19. About the study: Spain, Italy and the United States supplied samples that represented acute and convalescent COVID-19. Sample material is recorded as cDNA or gDNA derived from T cells, B-cell-depleted T cells, or PBMCs.

Per the original methods: Reference gene primer amplification gave estimated nucleated cell counts. Data came from immunoSEQ multiplex PCR; TCRdb stores just in-frame clones and leaves some out. The DNA was the basis for D and trimming; V, J and clone size are from that table. This sample carries 200,000 to 300,000 clones, over 80% of them seen once, and the ten largest clones take about 27%. The trim removed 2 bases at V and 5 bases at J, leaving 6 bases unmatched. The germline V gene has CDR1 SGHRS and CDR2 YFSETQ. This CDR3 has 15 residues. The origin of this receptor is a man in his forties with acute or convalescent COVID-19. The chain combines TRBV5-1 with TRBJ2-2, with TRBD2 identical over 7 bases. What was sequenced was peripheral blood. The CDR3 region has the DNA TGCGCCAGCAGCTTCGGCGGGAGTAGGACCGGGGAGCTGTTTTTT. Its translation: CASSFGGSRTGELFF. Supplemented by reference TRBV5-1 and TRBJ2-2, the full variable domain reads KAGVTQTPRYLIKTRGQQVTLSCSPISGHRSVSWYQQTPGQGLQFLFEYFSETQRNKGNFPGRFSGRQFSNSRSEMNVSTLELGDSALYLCASSFGGSRTGELFFGEGSRLTVL.